These 26 T cell receptor beta chains came from one sample sequenced in a study of cytomegalovirus exposure and HLA in healthy donors. With 60 Vbeta and 13 Jbeta primers, the PCR was carried out. Clones were sequenced by immunoSEQ multiplex PCR, and TCRdb holds only the in-frame ones, with some missing. The sample carries roughly 130,000 clones, 61% recorded once. Sample: PBMCs. These receptor sequences come from a male donor in good health and CMV-seronegative.

V usage is TRBV7-9 and J usage is TRBJ2-1; D gene unclear. The CDR3 contains 18 residues. The germline V gene encodes CDR1 SEHNR and CDR2 FQNEAQ (reference sequence). The V gene lost 5 bases and the J gene lost 5 bases, with 25 bases spanning the gap. The CDR3 loop reads CASSNENIDWRRDNEQFF. The DNA for the CDR3 is TGTGCCAGCAGCAATGAAAACATCGACTGGAGAAGAGACAATGAGCAGTTCTTC.

Points on this clone: The junction departs from the called germline gene at one end, perhaps through a read error. The gene calls are TRBV5-1 and TRBJ1-1; D gene unclear. Germline CDR1 and CDR2: SGHRS and YFSETQ. This CDR3 spans 14 amino acids. The chain's CDR3 is CASTLGGLSPQAFF. Written as DNA, the CDR3 is TGCGCCAGCACCTTGGGAGGACTTTCCCCCCAAGCTTTCTTT.

The genes are TRBV11-2 and TRBJ2-2; 11 nucleotides match TRBD1. The V gene's germline CDR1 is SGHAT and CDR2 FQNNGV. CDR3 length: 16 residues. The ends lost 4 bases at V and 5 bases at J; junction bases unmatched: 6. The CDR3 here is CASSSDGTGGTGELFF. The CDR3 DNA sequence: TGTGCCAGCAGCTCCGACGGGACAGGGGGAACCGGGGAGCTGTTTTTT.

The chain has TRBV10-1 and TRBJ1-2; 8 bases are a match to TRBD1. This CDR3 is 13 amino acids long. Germline V gives CDR1 WNHNN, CDR2 SYGVQD (reference sequence). The ends lost 6 bases at V and 6 bases at J; junction bases unmatched: 6. CDR3 sequence reads: CASSSDRVNGYTF. CDR3 DNA: TGCGCCAGCAGCTCGGACAGGGTCAATGGCTACACCTTC.

The J gene is TRBJ1-4, the V gene TRBV18, with 7 bases aligning to TRBD1. J gave up 4 bases and V 6 bases, and 11 bases lay outside the gene matches. The CDR3 runs 16 residues. The germline V gene has CDR1 KGHSH and CDR2 LQKENI. The CDR3 spells CASSRLGGAGNEKLFF. As DNA, the CDR3 is TGTGCCAGCTCTCGACTAGGGGGCGCCGGTAATGAAAAACTGTTTTTT.

The V call is TRBV6-6, the J call TRBJ1-4; TRBD1 is a possible D gene (5 bases). Trimming pared 1 base from V and 7 bases from J, leaving 16 bases between. Germline lookup yields CDR1 MNHNY and CDR2 SVGAGI (reference sequence). CDR3 size: 16 residues. The CDR3 nucleotides read TGTGCCAGCAGTTACTATGCAGGGAGGAATAGTGAAAAACTGTTTTTT. It yields the protein CASSYYAGRNSEKLFF.

The chain couples TRBV2 to TRBJ2-7; D is unclear. Germline values: CDR1 SNHLY, CDR2 FYNNEI. The CDR3 is made up of 11 amino acids. V dropped 6 bases and J dropped 3 bases, with 6 bases sitting between them. The CDR3 DNA follows: TGTGCCAGCAGCCTTCTCTACGAGCAGTACTTC. It specifies CASSLLYEQYF.

This clone was seen a few times. The chain links TRBV19 to TRBJ1-5; tentatively, D is TRBD1 (5 bases). Trimming removed 3 bases at V and 5 bases at J, with 8 bases between. CDR1 and CDR2 from the germline V gene are LNHDA and SQIVND (reference sequence). The CDR3 has 13 amino acids. In nucleotides, the CDR3 is TGTGCCAGTAGTATTGACAGCCATCAGCCCCAGCATTTT. Translating it yields CASSIDSHQPQHF.

The rearrangement uses TRBV19 and TRBJ1-3, with no clear D. This CDR3 has 13 residues. The germline V gene has CDR1 LNHDA and CDR2 SQIVND (reference sequence). The V gene lost 3 bases and the J gene lost 3 bases, with 6 bases spanning the gap. CDR3 sequence reads: CASSMRLGNTIYF. CDR3 coding DNA: TGTGCCAGTAGTATGAGGCTTGGAAACACCATATATTTT.

The chain links TRBV18 to TRBJ1-1; weak D call: TRBD1 (5 bases). The CDR3 is 15 amino acids. Germline CDR1 reads KGHSH; CDR2 reads LQKENI. V was clipped by 5 bases and J by 4 bases, with 17 bases between them. DNA for the CDR3: TGTGCCAGCTCAGAAACAGGCCCTAGGGGCACTGAAGCTTTCTTT. Translating it yields CASSETGPRGTEAFF.

CDR3 DNA: TGTGCCAGCAGTTGGGACCCAACAGGGGGCCATCAGCCCCAGCATTTT. Residues: CASSWDPTGGHQPQHF. This rearrangement joins TRBV6-6 to TRBJ1-5, with 9 positions matching TRBD1. Germline CDR1 reads MNHNY; CDR2 reads SVGAGI (reference sequence). CDR3 length equals 16 residues. Trimming removed 4 bases from V and 5 bases from J; junction bases left unmatched: 9.

The chain joins TRBV6-5 to TRBJ1-1; 7 nucleotides agree with TRBD1. Germline CDR1 and CDR2: MNHEY and SVGAGI. Trimming cost V 6 bases and J 4 bases; bases outside gene matches: 11. CDR3 size: 15 residues. The chain's CDR3 is CASRRGRILATEAFF. CDR3 DNA: TGTGCCAGCAGAAGGGGGCGTATATTGGCCACTGAAGCTTTCTTT.

V is TRBV6-5 and J is TRBJ2-7; D is possibly TRBD1 (6 bases). Deletions cut 0 bases from V and 1 base from J, with 10 bases between. The CDR3 is made up of 15 amino acids. From germline, CDR1 is MNHEY and CDR2 SVGAGI. CDR3 coding DNA: TGTGCCAGCAGTTACTCCTCAGGGGCGTCCTACGAGCAGTACTTC. Residues: CASSYSSGASYEQYF.

This clone was counted only a few times. This rearrangement joins TRBV18 to TRBJ1-1; 8 bases fit TRBD1. Germline CDR1 reads KGHSH; CDR2 reads LQKENI. V was clipped by 3 bases and J by 8 bases; unmatched bases: 2. CDR3 size: 12 residues. The CDR3 sequence is CASSPRTGEAFF. The CDR3 coding sequence is TGTGCCAGCTCACCGAGGACAGGGGAAGCTTTCTTT.

The rearrangement joins TRBV4-3 to TRBJ1-1; 9 bases agree with TRBD1. This CDR3 contains 16 residues. The V segment lost 4 bases and the J segment 5 bases; nucleotides outside the gene matches: 11. Germline V lookup: CDR1 LGHNA, CDR2 YSLEER. The CDR3 DNA sequence: TGCGCCAGCAGCCCGTCTACCGGGACAGGGCAGACTGAAGCTTTCTTT. This encodes CASSPSTGTGQTEAFF.

This clone showed up many times. The chain uses TRBV27 and TRBJ2-7, with 12 bases that match TRBD2. The CDR3 has 15 residues. Germline CDR1 and CDR2: MNHEY and SMNVEV (reference sequence). The trim removed 3 bases at V and 3 bases at J, leaving 3 bases unmatched. The CDR3 nucleotides read TGTGCCAGCAGTTTCCTGACTAGCGGGGGCTACGAGCAGTACTTC. Amino acids: CASSFLTSGGYEQYF.

The chain carries TRBV14 and TRBJ2-5; maybe TRBD1 (5 bases). Trimming cost V 5 bases and J 1 base, with 11 bases left between them. The CDR3 sequence is 14 residues long. Germline V gives CDR1 SGHDN, CDR2 FVKESK. The CDR3 reads CASSAHRTQETQYF. CDR3 nucleotide sequence: TGTGCCAGCAGCGCCCACAGGACCCAAGAGACCCAGTACTTC.

This clone was seen a handful of times. The chain carries TRBV4-1 and TRBJ1-5; weak D call: TRBD1 (6 bases). The germline CDR1 and CDR2 sequences are MGHRA and YSYEKL. V lost 0 bases, J lost 7 bases, and 13 bases lay in between. The CDR3 consists of 15 residues. The CDR3 loop reads CASSQDGSRGQPQHF. In DNA form, the CDR3 reads TGCGCCAGCAGCCAAGACGGCAGTAGGGGGCAGCCCCAGCATTTT.

The chain couples TRBV2 to TRBJ1-6; a possible D gene is TRBD1 (5 bases). This CDR3 comprises 15 residues. V was trimmed by 5 bases and J by 5 bases, leaving 13 bases between them. Looked up from germline, CDR1 is SNHLY and CDR2 is FYNNEI. CDR3 bases: TGTGCCAGCAGTCCCCAGGGTGTACATAATTCACCCCTCCACTTT. It translates to CASSPQGVHNSPLHF.

The chain employs TRBV15 and TRBJ1-6, with D tentatively TRBD1 (5 bases). This CDR3 region has 16 residues. Germline V gene data show CDR1 as LNHNV and CDR2 as YYDKDF (reference sequence). V gave up 1 base and J gave up 5 bases, with 12 bases separating them. CDR3 loop: CATSRGGSRDNSPLHF. The CDR3 nucleotides read TGTGCCACCAGCAGAGGAGGATCCAGGGATAATTCACCCCTCCACTTT.

This sequence joins TRBV5-1 and TRBJ1-1; D remains ambiguous. Trimming removed 2 bases at V and 5 bases at J, with 10 bases between. The CDR3 runs 13 residues. The germline V gene encodes CDR1 SGHRS and CDR2 YFSETQ. CDR3 residues: CASSFTGVTEAFF. In DNA form, the CDR3 reads TGCGCCAGCAGCTTCACCGGGGTGACTGAAGCTTTCTTT.

The rearrangement links TRBV11-2 to TRBJ1-1; 10 nucleotides match TRBD1. With 1 base clipped from V and 5 bases from J, the junction kept 4 bases outside the gene matches. Germline V gene sequence: CDR1 SGHAT, CDR2 FQNNGV. The CDR3 has 15 amino acids. CDR3 amino acids: CASSLGTGGGTEAFF. The DNA of the CDR3 is TGTGCCAGCAGCTTAGGGACAGGGGGTGGGACTGAAGCTTTCTTT.

The V and J genes are TRBV5-5 and TRBJ2-5, with 8 bases lining up with TRBD2. V was pared by 0 bases and J by 4 bases, with 11 bases of the junction left unmatched. The CDR3 is made up of 17 amino acids. The germline V gene has CDR1 SGHKS and CDR2 YYEKEE (reference sequence). The CDR3 coding sequence is TGTGCCAGCAGCTTGGGCCTAGCGGGTGCGTTACGAGAGACCCAGTACTTC. As protein: CASSLGLAGALRETQYF.

The chain carries TRBV30 and TRBJ1-1, with D perhaps matching TRBD1 (6 bases). Germline lookup yields CDR1 GTSNPN and CDR2 SVGIG (reference sequence). This CDR3 is 11 amino acids long. Trimming removed 5 bases at V and 11 bases at J, with 15 bases between. CDR3 amino acids: CAWATGRVAFF. The CDR3 bases are TGTGCCTGGGCGACAGGTAGGGTGGCTTTCTTT.

V and J are TRBV2 and TRBJ1-5, with D hard to call. In germline, CDR1 is SNHLY, CDR2 FYNNEI. V lost 5 bases and J 2 bases, leaving 10 bases between the germline ends. The CDR3 runs to 14 residues. This CDR3 reads CASSPEVGNQPQHF. In nucleotides, the CDR3 is TGTGCCAGCAGTCCCGAGGTGGGCAATCAGCCCCAGCATTTT.

The J gene is TRBJ1-5, the V gene TRBV5-8; 7 bases line up with TRBD1. The CDR3 spans 15 residues. Trimming cost V 5 bases and J 7 bases; bases outside gene matches: 12. CDR1 is SGHTS and CDR2 is YDEGEE in the germline V gene. The CDR3 region is CASSHGQVRRQPQHF. The CDR3, as DNA: TGTGCCAGCAGTCATGGACAGGTTCGGCGCCAGCCCCAGCATTTT.